These T cell receptor beta chains were read from a single sample in a study of OX40 agonist ivuxolimab in advanced cancers. Profiled with immunoSEQ multiplex PCR; TCRdb holds only in-frame clones, not every one. The sample lists some 96,000 clones; about 79% were seen once. The specimen comprised CD4+ or CD8+ T cells sorted from blood, sampled in a trial of the OX40 agonist ivuxolimab. The receptors here all came from an adult with an advanced solid tumor such as melanoma, head and neck, liver or kidney cancer. The CDR3 runs from the conserved cysteine through the conserved F or W. Each record gives: V gene, D gene, clone size, J gene, CDR3 DNA, CDR3 protein. A D gene is named only where the DNA matches it firmly. Only part of the rows carry a size: once, few, many, or a class if the clone is expanded.

v_call: TRBV11-1
d_call: NA
clone_size: NA
j_call: TRBJ2-1
cdr3_nt: TGTGCCAGCAGCCCGTCGAGGGTTATGACCTACAATGAGCAGTTCTTC
cdr3_aa: CASSPSRVMTYNEQFF

v_call: TRBV6-6
d_call: TRBD1
clone_size: NA
j_call: TRBJ1-6
cdr3_nt: TGTGCCAGCAGTTACGACAGGGGAAATTCACCCCTCCACTTT
cdr3_aa: CASSYDRGNSPLHF

v_call: TRBV27
d_call: NA
clone_size: once
j_call: TRBJ2-7
cdr3_nt: TGTGCCAGCAGTTCCCGGGGCCGCTCCTACGAGCAGTACTTC
cdr3_aa: CASSSRGRSYEQYF

v_call: TRBV19
d_call: NA
clone_size: NA
j_call: TRBJ1-1
cdr3_nt: TGTGCCAGTAGTATTTCCTACAGTTCGAACACTGAAGCTTTCTTT
cdr3_aa: CASSISYSSNTEAFF

v_call: TRBV28
d_call: TRBD1
clone_size: many
j_call: TRBJ2-7
cdr3_nt: TGTGCCAGCTCCGGGACAGGGGGCCACGAGCAGTACTTC
cdr3_aa: CASSGTGGHEQYF

v_call: TRBV23-1
d_call: NA
clone_size: NA
j_call: TRBJ2-1
cdr3_nt: TGCGCCAGCAGTCCGACCGGGACGGAGGACAATGAGCAGTTCTTC
cdr3_aa: CASSPTGTEDNEQFF

v_call: TRBV27
d_call: TRBD2
clone_size: few
j_call: TRBJ2-6
cdr3_nt: TGTGCCAGCAGTCCCCGCAGCGGGAGAACCTCTGGGGCCAACGTCCTGACTTTC
cdr3_aa: CASSPRSGRTSGANVLTF

v_call: TRBV5-6
d_call: NA
clone_size: few
j_call: TRBJ2-1
cdr3_nt: TGTGCCAGCCGAGGACTGAGCAATGAGCAGTTCTTC
cdr3_aa: CASRGLSNEQFF

v_call: TRBV12-5
d_call: NA
clone_size: NA
j_call: TRBJ1-1
cdr3_nt: TGTGCTAGTGGTTTGGTACCAGGCAGTGAAGCTTTCTTT
cdr3_aa: CASGLVPGSEAFF

v_call: TRBV10-1
d_call: NA
clone_size: NA
j_call: TRBJ2-1
cdr3_nt: TGCGCCAGCAGTGAGTCGGGCCCCGGGCCTGAGCAGTTCTTC
cdr3_aa: CASSESGPGPEQFF

v_call: TRBV28
d_call: TRBD2
clone_size: NA
j_call: TRBJ2-3
cdr3_nt: TGTGCCAGCAGTCGAGGACTAGTGAAAGGAGATACGCAGTATTTT
cdr3_aa: CASSRGLVKGDTQYF

v_call: TRBV15
d_call: NA
clone_size: NA
j_call: TRBJ1-1
cdr3_nt: TGTGCCACCAGCAGAGGTTGGAGCGGCACTGAAGCTTTCTTT
cdr3_aa: CATSRGWSGTEAFF

v_call: TRBV10-2
d_call: TRBD1
clone_size: NA
j_call: TRBJ1-5
cdr3_nt: TGCGCCAGCACTAGGACAGGCACGGGGCAGCCCCAGCATTTT
cdr3_aa: CASTRTGTGQPQHF

v_call: TRBV28
d_call: NA
clone_size: NA
j_call: TRBJ2-3
cdr3_nt: TGTGCCAGCAGTCCTGGGTGGGAAGGCACAGATACGCAGTATTTT
cdr3_aa: CASSPGWEGTDTQYF

v_call: TRBV27
d_call: NA
clone_size: few
j_call: TRBJ2-7
cdr3_nt: TGTGCCAGCAGTTTCGGTTTCGTGGGAGCCTGGGAGCAGTACTTC
cdr3_aa: CASSFGFVGAWEQYF

v_call: TRBV7-8
d_call: TRBD2
clone_size: NA
j_call: TRBJ2-7
cdr3_nt: TGTGCCAGCAGCTTAACAGGGACTAGGGTCTCCTACGAGCAGTACTTC
cdr3_aa: CASSLTGTRVSYEQYF

v_call: TRBV27
d_call: TRBD1
clone_size: NA
j_call: TRBJ1-1
cdr3_nt: TGTGCCAGCAGTTCAACCGGGACAGTGAACACTGAAGCTTTCTTT
cdr3_aa: CASSSTGTVNTEAFF

v_call: TRBV15
d_call: NA
clone_size: NA
j_call: TRBJ1-4
cdr3_nt: TGTGCCACCAGCAGAGAGGAGGGGGTGGCAGGAAAACTGTTTTTT
cdr3_aa: CATSREEGVAGKLFF

v_call: TRBV4-3
d_call: NA
clone_size: NA
j_call: TRBJ2-3
cdr3_nt: TGCGCCAAAACGAAGGGGGCGGGGCCTGACACAGATACGCAGTATTTT
cdr3_aa: CAKTKGAGPDTDTQYF

v_call: TRBV19
d_call: NA
clone_size: NA
j_call: TRBJ1-1
cdr3_nt: TGTGCCAGCCGCCGCGGGCAGGTGAACACTGAAGCTTTCTTT
cdr3_aa: CASRRGQVNTEAFF

v_call: TRBV6-6
d_call: TRBD1
clone_size: NA
j_call: TRBJ2-7
cdr3_nt: TGTGCCAGCAGTTACCCGGGACAGGGCACCTACGAGCAGTACTTC
cdr3_aa: CASSYPGQGTYEQYF

v_call: TRBV28
d_call: NA
clone_size: NA
j_call: TRBJ1-1
cdr3_nt: TGTGCCAGCAGCCCTCAAAGGTTTGAAGCTTTCTTT
cdr3_aa: CASSPQRFEAFF

v_call: TRBV7-2
d_call: TRBD1
clone_size: NA
j_call: TRBJ2-7
cdr3_nt: TGTGCCAGCAGCTTAGTCAGGGGACAGGGGTCGGCCGAGCAGTACTTC
cdr3_aa: CASSLVRGQGSAEQYF

v_call: TRBV7-2
d_call: NA
clone_size: NA
j_call: TRBJ2-7
cdr3_nt: TGTGCCAGCAGCTTAGGTGTGGGAGTACAGGGTTACGAGCAGTACTTC
cdr3_aa: CASSLGVGVQGYEQYF

v_call: TRBV7-9
d_call: NA
clone_size: few
j_call: TRBJ1-5
cdr3_nt: TGTGCCAGCAGCTTAGGACAGTACAATCAGCCCCAGCATTTT
cdr3_aa: CASSLGQYNQPQHF

v_call: TRBV28
d_call: NA
clone_size: NA
j_call: TRBJ1-2
cdr3_nt: TGTGCCAGCAGTTTACTCCTCCGGCCCCAGGACGCTTATGGCTACACCTTC
cdr3_aa: CASSLLLRPQDAYGYTF

v_call: TRBV27
d_call: NA
clone_size: NA
j_call: TRBJ2-1
cdr3_nt: TGTGCCAGCCAAGGGCTAGCGAAGGATGAGCAGTTCTTC
cdr3_aa: CASQGLAKDEQFF

v_call: TRBV11-2
d_call: TRBD1
clone_size: NA
j_call: TRBJ2-5
cdr3_nt: TGTGCCAGCAGCCGGGACAGGGGCCAAGAGACCCAGTACTTC
cdr3_aa: CASSRDRGQETQYF

v_call: TRBV7-2
d_call: NA
clone_size: NA
j_call: TRBJ2-5
cdr3_nt: TGTGCCAGCAGCTTAGTGGGTAGGGCTGGCCCGTCCCAAGAGACCCAGTACTTC
cdr3_aa: CASSLVGRAGPSQETQYF

v_call: TRBV27
d_call: TRBD2
clone_size: NA
j_call: TRBJ2-7
cdr3_nt: TGTGCCAGCAGTTTAGGAAGCGGGGGAACCTACGAGCAGTACTTC
cdr3_aa: CASSLGSGGTYEQYF

v_call: TRBV15
d_call: NA
clone_size: NA
j_call: TRBJ2-1
cdr3_nt: TGTGCCACCAGCAGAGTTTACAATGAGCAGTTCTTC
cdr3_aa: CATSRVYNEQFF

v_call: TRBV7-8
d_call: NA
clone_size: once
j_call: TRBJ1-3
cdr3_nt: TGTGCCAGCAGCCAGGACGTATCTACTCTCTCTGGAAACACCATATATTTT
cdr3_aa: CASSQDVSTLSGNTIYF

v_call: TRBV7-2
d_call: TRBD2
clone_size: NA
j_call: TRBJ2-3
cdr3_nt: TGTGCCAGCAGCTTAGGGCCTAGCGGCCTAACCACAGATACGCAGTATTTT
cdr3_aa: CASSLGPSGLTTDTQYF

v_call: TRBV9
d_call: NA
clone_size: NA
j_call: TRBJ1-1
cdr3_nt: TGTGCCAGCAGCCCCAAGAGGGGACATGGGCCATGGGGAACTGAAGCTTTCTTT
cdr3_aa: CASSPKRGHGPWGTEAFF

v_call: TRBV19
d_call: NA
clone_size: NA
j_call: TRBJ1-2
cdr3_nt: TGTGCCAGTTTGGGGAGCGATGGCTACACCTTC
cdr3_aa: CASLGSDGYTF

v_call: TRBV7-6
d_call: TRBD1
clone_size: NA
j_call: TRBJ2-7
cdr3_nt: TGTGCCAGCAGCCGCGGACAGGGGGCTTTGTACGAGCAGTACTTC
cdr3_aa: CASSRGQGALYEQYF

v_call: TRBV4-2
d_call: NA
clone_size: NA
j_call: TRBJ2-2
cdr3_nt: TGTGCCAGCAGCCCCCTCCCGGCCGGGGAGCTGTTTTTT
cdr3_aa: CASSPLPAGELFF